The 14 T cell receptor beta chains reported below all come from one sample, sequenced in a study of T cells in Graves' hyperthyroidism and ophthalmopathy. Amplified TCR beta CDR3 regions derived from RNA transcripts. The HTBI set primed first-round TCR CDR3 RT-PCR. TCRdb reanalysed the multiplex PCR reads using MiXCR and keeps one entry per CDR3 protein. The table has hundreds of thousands of distinct CDR3 sequences, roughly 14% seen once; the top ten hold 13% to 15%. Sequenced input: blood. These receptors all come from a woman aged 18-29 years with Graves' hyperthyroidism.

This clonotype was found a few times. The chain uses TRBV10-3 and TRBJ2-7; a possible D gene is TRBD1 (6 bases). This CDR3 has 13 residues. The ends were cut back, 5 bases at V and 3 bases at J, with 11 bases in the middle. In germline, CDR1 is ENHRY, CDR2 SYGVKD. The CDR3 is CAISTGSDYEQYF. CDR3 nucleotide sequence: TGTGCCATCAGTACAGGGTCGGACTACGAGCAGTACTTC.

Ten or more counts support this clonotype. V gene TRBV11-1 combines with J gene TRBJ2-7, with D perhaps TRBD2 (5 bases). The germline V gene encodes CDR1 SGHAT and CDR2 FQDESV (reference sequence). This CDR3 comprises 16 residues. The germline V and J ends were trimmed by 5 bases and 2 bases, with 19 bases remaining between them. The CDR3 protein is CASSAPRAGRPYEQYF. DNA of the CDR3: TGTGCCAGCAGCGCACCCCGGGCGGGTCGACCCTACGAGCAGTACTTC.

This clonotype was counted at least ten times. This CDR3 is missing its conserved last phenylalanine or tryptophan, likely due to a read error. The genes are TRBV11-2 and TRBJ1-1; D gene unclear. The V gene's germline CDR1 is SGHAT and CDR2 FQNNGV. The V end lost 0 bases, the J end lost 3 bases, and 5 bases lay between the germline ends. This CDR3 spans 13 amino acids. CDR3 in DNA: TGTGCCAGCAGCTTAGAGATGCACACTGAAGCTTTCCTT. The encoded protein is CASSLEMHTEAFL.

The rearrangement joins TRBV5-5 to TRBJ2-6, with 7 nucleotides matching TRBD1. This CDR3 region has 18 residues. The trim removed 2 bases at V and 0 bases at J, leaving 8 bases unmatched. CDR1 and CDR2 from the germline V gene are SGHKS and YYEKEE (reference sequence). The CDR3, as DNA: TGTGCCAGCAGCTTCGGTACAGGGGCGCGCTCTGGGGCCAACGTCCTGACTTTC. It translates to CASSFGTGARSGANVLTF.

This clonotype was detected ten times or more. The J gene is TRBJ2-3, the V gene TRBV20-1, with no clear D. The CDR3 is 13 residues long. From germline, CDR1 is DFQATT and CDR2 SNEGSKA (reference sequence). V shed 0 bases and J shed 2 bases, with 6 bases lying between them. The CDR3 loop reads CSARDDATDTQYF. For the CDR3, the DNA is TGCAGTGCTAGAGATGATGCCACAGATACGCAGTATTTT.

Many counts were recorded for this clonotype. This rearrangement joins TRBV11-3 to TRBJ2-3; perhaps TRBD2 as D (5 bases). Germline V gene sequence: CDR1 SGHNT, CDR2 YENEEA. This CDR3 region has 15 residues. The V end was cut by 4 bases, the J end by 1 base, with 12 bases between. CDR3 DNA: TGTGCCAGCAGCTCCACGGACTCCCGCACAGATACGCAGTATTTT. Translated, it gives CASSSTDSRTDTQYF.

The rearrangement uses TRBV20-1 and TRBJ1-2; 7 positions match TRBD1. Germline loops: CDR1 DFQATT, CDR2 SNEGSKA (reference sequence). The trim removed 0 bases at V and 7 bases at J, leaving 5 bases unmatched. CDR3 length: 13 residues. In DNA, the CDR3 is TGCAGTGCTAGAGAAAACAGGGGTGGTGGCTACACCTTC. It encodes CSARENRGGGYTF.

This clonotype was observed a few times. The V and J genes are TRBV6-5 and TRBJ2-7; 13 bases fit TRBD2. The germline gives CDR1 MNHEY, CDR2 SVGAGI. CDR3 length equals 15 residues. Germline trimming cut 2 bases from V and 6 bases from J; bases unmatched to any gene: 4. For the CDR3, the DNA is TGTGCCAGCAGTTACCGACTAGCGGGAGGCCTCGAGCAGTACTTC. It is translated as CASSYRLAGGLEQYF.

The rearrangement uses TRBV12-5 and TRBJ1-5; D ambiguous. The CDR3 consists of 11 residues. V lost 6 bases, J lost 7 bases, and 7 bases lay in between. Germline V gives CDR1 LGHNT, CDR2 FRNRAP. The CDR3 sequence is CASGLGQPQHF. In DNA, the CDR3 is TGTGCTAGTGGCCTTGGACAGCCCCAGCATTTT.

This clonotype was observed a handful of times. This chain uses TRBV4-1 with TRBJ2-7; possibly TRBD1 for D (6 bases). CDR1 is MGHRA, CDR2 YSYEKL, per germline. Trimming pared 1 base from V and 1 base from J, leaving 20 bases between. This CDR3 spans 18 amino acids. The CDR3 sequence: CASSQGPSRGRLSYEQYF. In DNA, the CDR3 is TGCGCCAGCAGCCAAGGGCCAAGCAGGGGCCGATTGTCCTACGAGCAGTACTTC.

This clonotype appeared a few times. The chain uses TRBV5-1 and TRBJ2-5; D ambiguous. V was trimmed by 2 bases and J by 5 bases, leaving 16 bases between them. This CDR3 has 15 amino acids. Germline values: CDR1 SGHRS, CDR2 YFSETQ. CDR3 sequence reads: CASSFYHTVPETQYF. Here the CDR3 DNA reads TGCGCCAGCAGCTTTTACCATACGGTCCCCGAGACCCAGTACTTC.

This clonotype was counted between two and nine times. V usage is TRBV11-2 and J usage is TRBJ1-1; no clear D. The CDR3 is 15 amino acids. Looked up from germline, CDR1 is SGHAT and CDR2 is FQNNGV. The V gene lost 4 bases and the J gene lost 0 bases, with 12 bases spanning the gap. CDR3 protein: CASSSGAPMNTEAFF. In DNA form, the CDR3 reads TGTGCCAGCAGCTCAGGCGCACCCATGAACACTGAAGCTTTCTTT. Full variable domain (rest looked up from reference TRBV11-2 and TRBJ1-1): EAGVAQSPRYKIIEKRQSVAFWCNPISGHATLYWYQQILGQGPKLLIQFQNNGVVDDSQLPKDRFSAERLKGVDSTLKIQPAKLEDSAVYLCASSSGAPMNTEAFFGQGTRLTVV.

This chain links TRBV19 with TRBJ2-1, with 7 bases aligning to TRBD2. Germline V gene sequence: CDR1 LNHDA, CDR2 SQIVND (reference sequence). V lost 5 bases and J lost 9; bases outside the gene matches: 16. CDR3 length: 16 amino acids. The CDR3 DNA is TGTGCCAGTAGTCCCCTGTCTTTAGCGGGTAAAGGTGAGCAGTTCTTC. It is translated as CASSPLSLAGKGEQFF. The whole variable domain, filled in from reference TRBV19 and TRBJ2-1, reads DGGITQSPKYLFRKEGQNVTLSCEQNLNHDAMYWYRQDPGQGLRLIYYSQIVNDFQKGDIAEGYSVSREKKESFPLTVTSAQKNPTAFYLCASSPLSLAGKGEQFFGPGTRLTVL.

The rearrangement links TRBV15 to TRBJ1-6; D is unresolved. This CDR3 has 16 residues. V was cut by 5 bases and J by 5 bases, with 16 bases left in between. CDR1 is LNHNV, CDR2 YYDKDF, per germline (reference sequence). The CDR3 reads CATSLGGPSHNSPLHF. CDR3 nucleotide sequence: TGTGCCACCAGCCTAGGCGGTCCTTCGCATAATTCACCCCTCCACTTT.